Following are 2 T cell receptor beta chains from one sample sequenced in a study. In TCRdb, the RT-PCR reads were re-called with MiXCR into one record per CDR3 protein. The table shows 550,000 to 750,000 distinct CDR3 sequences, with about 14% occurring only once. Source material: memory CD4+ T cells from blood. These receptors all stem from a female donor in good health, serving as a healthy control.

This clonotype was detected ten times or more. Written as DNA, the CDR3 is TGCAGTGCTAGAACCGGGAGGGGAGGAAATGAGCAGTTCTTC. It yields the protein CSARTGRGGNEQFF. The genes are TRBV20-1 and TRBJ2-1, with 8 nucleotides matching TRBD2. Germline trimming cut 2 bases from V and 7 bases from J; bases unmatched to any gene: 7. The CDR3 has 14 amino acids. Germline V lookup: CDR1 DFQATT, CDR2 SNEGSKA (reference sequence).

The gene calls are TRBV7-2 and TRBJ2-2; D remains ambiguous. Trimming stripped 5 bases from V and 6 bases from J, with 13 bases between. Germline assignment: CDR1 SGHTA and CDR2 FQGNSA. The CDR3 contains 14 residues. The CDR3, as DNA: TGTGCCAGCAGCCCCACCCGGTGGTCCGGGGAGCTGTTTTTT. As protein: CASSPTRWSGELFF.